This T cell receptor beta chain was sequenced in a study of control samples from healthy donors and cancer patients. From germline, CDR1 is SGHTA and CDR2 FQGNSA. Deletions cut 4 bases from V and 5 bases from J, with 18 bases between. This CDR3 has 16 amino acids. Assay: immunoSEQ multiplex PCR; the TCRdb copy retains only in-frame clones and omits some. The data contain 100,000 to 150,000 clones, approximately 89% of them singletons. This receptor was identified in a man in his sixties in good health. Sequenced sample: blood. The chain links TRBV7-2 to TRBJ1-5, with D unresolved. CDR3 in amino acids: CASSSKVFGKDQPQHF. The CDR3 nucleotides read TGTGCCAGCAGCTCAAAGGTGTTTGGAAAAGATCAGCCCCAGCATTTT.